Presented here are 11 T cell receptor beta chains from one specimen sequenced in a study of cytomegalovirus exposure and HLA in healthy donors. 60 Vbeta and 13 Jbeta primers were used in PCR. Method: immunoSEQ multiplex PCR; TCRdb's copy keeps in-frame clones and lacks some. The table records 150,000 or so clones, about 74% of them present only once. The specimen was PBMCs. The receptor source for this set is a man between 18 and 29 years old in good health and CMV-seropositive.

V is TRBV11-2 and J is TRBJ2-7; D unresolved. The germline gives CDR1 SGHAT, CDR2 FQNNGV. Trimming left V 5 bases short and J 0 bases short, with 5 bases between. This CDR3 is 12 amino acids long. DNA of the CDR3: TGTGCCAGCAGCGGCCCCTCCTACGAGCAGTACTTC. This gives the protein CASSGPSYEQYF.

This clone has only a few counts. The chain employs TRBV27 and TRBJ2-1; 7 bases match TRBD2. The V gene's germline CDR1 is MNHEY and CDR2 SMNVEV (reference sequence). V shed 0 bases, J shed 0 bases, and the junction held 8 bases outside the gene matches. The CDR3 is 18 residues long. CDR3 sequence (DNA): TGTGCCAGCAGTTTATCAGGCGGGAGCCCTAGCTCCTACAATGAGCAGTTCTTC. It yields the protein CASSLSGGSPSSYNEQFF.

This sequence joins TRBV7-9 and TRBJ1-2; 7 nucleotides line up with TRBD1. There are 14 residues in the CDR3. V shed 2 bases, J shed 3 bases, and the junction held 3 bases outside the gene matches. Germline values: CDR1 SEHNR, CDR2 FQNEAQ (reference sequence). CDR3 sequence (DNA): TGTGCCAGCAGCTTAAGGGGGCCGGACTATGGCTACACCTTC. This sequence encodes CASSLRGPDYGYTF.

The rearrangement links TRBV7-2 to TRBJ1-1, with D tentatively TRBD1 (6 bases). V was pared by 0 bases and J by 7 bases, with 12 bases between. Germline V gene data show CDR1 as SGHTA and CDR2 as FQGNSA. This CDR3 region has 14 residues. DNA of the CDR3: TGTGCCAGCAGCTTAGCGAGGAAGGGGGTTGAAGCTTTCTTT. As protein: CASSLARKGVEAFF. The variable domain in full, with the rest retrieved from reference TRBV7-2 and TRBJ1-1, is GAGVSQSPSNKVTEKGKDVELRCDPISGHTALYWYRQSLGQGLEFLIYFQGNSAPDKSGLPSDRFSAERTGGSVSTLTIQRTQQEDSAVYLCASSLARKGVEAFFGQGTRLTVV.

The rearrangement joins TRBV6-1 to TRBJ2-4; D may be TRBD1 (6 bases). Germline lookup yields CDR1 MNHNS and CDR2 SASEGT. The length of the CDR3 is 12 residues. Trimming took 8 bases from V and 9 from J, leaving 14 bases between them. This CDR3 is CASLGQGLIQYF. CDR3 nucleotide sequence: TGTGCCAGCTTGGGACAAGGACTCATTCAGTACTTC.

This chain joins TRBV19 and TRBJ2-2, with TRBD2 as a possible D gene (6 bases). Trimming stripped 4 bases from V and 4 bases from J, with 16 bases between. Germline CDR1 is LNHDA and CDR2 is SQIVND (reference sequence). CDR3 length: 16 residues. The CDR3 here is CASSTYREGGTGELFF. The CDR3 region has the DNA TGTGCCAGTAGTACTTACCGCGAGGGAGGCACCGGGGAGCTGTTTTTT.

This clone was recorded a few times. The chain employs TRBV6-4 and TRBJ1-2; a possible D gene is TRBD1 (6 bases). From germline, CDR1 is MRHNA and CDR2 SNTAGT. CDR3 length: 13 residues. The V and J ends lost 6 bases and 8 bases respectively, with 16 bases between them. The CDR3 DNA follows: TGTGCCAGCAGCGAAGACAGGATAAAGGGCTACACCTTC. It specifies CASSEDRIKGYTF.

The J gene is TRBJ2-1, the V gene TRBV4-1, with 7 bases aligning to TRBD1. This CDR3 comprises 20 residues. V gave up 1 base and J gave up 0 bases; unmatched junction bases: 15. Per the germline V gene, CDR1 is MGHRA and CDR2 is YSYEKL. The CDR3, as DNA: TGCGCCAGCAGCCAAGGATTATATGGACAGGAACTGAGCTCCTACAATGAGCAGTTCTTC. Its protein is CASSQGLYGQELSSYNEQFF.

The count of this clone is one. The V gene is TRBV28, the J gene TRBJ1-3; TRBD1 aligns across 7 bases. The CDR3 is made up of 16 amino acids. The ends lost 4 bases at V and 1 base at J; junction bases unmatched: 7. The germline CDR1 and CDR2 sequences are MDHEN and SYDVKM. In DNA form, the CDR3 reads TGTGCCAGCAGTTCCTATCCGACAGGGTCTGGAAACACCATATATTTT. This gives the protein CASSSYPTGSGNTIYF.

The V and J genes are TRBV6-5 and TRBJ1-5; the D gene is possibly TRBD1 (6 bases). V lost 0 bases and J lost 6, with 12 bases in between. The CDR3 is 15 amino acids. The germline V gene has CDR1 MNHEY and CDR2 SVGAGI. Written as DNA, the CDR3 is TGTGCCAGCAGTTACTCGGGGGGGGGCGGTCAGCCCCAGCATTTT. Its translation: CASSYSGGGGQPQHF.

V usage is TRBV18 and J usage is TRBJ2-5; D is unresolved. This CDR3 spans 13 amino acids. Trimming removed 4 bases at V and 2 bases at J, with 8 bases between. Germline V lookup: CDR1 KGHSH, CDR2 LQKENI. DNA for the CDR3: TGTGCCAGCTCACTTCTACTACAAGAGACCCAGTACTTC. It specifies CASSLLLQETQYF.